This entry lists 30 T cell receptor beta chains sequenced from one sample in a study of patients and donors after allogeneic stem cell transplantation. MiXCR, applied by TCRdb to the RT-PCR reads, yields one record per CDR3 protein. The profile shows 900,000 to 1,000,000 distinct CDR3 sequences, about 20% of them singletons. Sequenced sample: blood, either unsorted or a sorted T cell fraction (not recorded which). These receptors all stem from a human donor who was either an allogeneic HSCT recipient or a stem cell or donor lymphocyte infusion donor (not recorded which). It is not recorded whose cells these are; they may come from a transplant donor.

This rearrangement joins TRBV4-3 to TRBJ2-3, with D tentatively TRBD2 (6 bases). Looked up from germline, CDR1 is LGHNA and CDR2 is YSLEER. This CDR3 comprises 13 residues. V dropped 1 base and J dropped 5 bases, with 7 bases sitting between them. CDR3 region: CASSQVSGDTQYF. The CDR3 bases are TGCGCCAGCAGCCAAGTTAGCGGAGATACGCAGTATTTT.

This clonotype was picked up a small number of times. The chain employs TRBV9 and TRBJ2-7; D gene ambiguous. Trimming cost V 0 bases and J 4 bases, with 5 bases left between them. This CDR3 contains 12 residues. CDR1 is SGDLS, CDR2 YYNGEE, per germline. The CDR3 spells CASSVVPYEQYF. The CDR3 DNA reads TGTGCCAGCAGCGTAGTACCGTACGAGCAGTACTTC.

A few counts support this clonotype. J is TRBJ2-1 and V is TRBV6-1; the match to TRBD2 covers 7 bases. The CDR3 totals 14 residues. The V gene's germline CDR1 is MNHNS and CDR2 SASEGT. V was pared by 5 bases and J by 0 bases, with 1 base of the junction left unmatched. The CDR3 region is CASSKRDSYNEQFF. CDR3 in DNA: TGTGCCAGCAGTAAGCGGGACTCCTACAATGAGCAGTTCTTC.

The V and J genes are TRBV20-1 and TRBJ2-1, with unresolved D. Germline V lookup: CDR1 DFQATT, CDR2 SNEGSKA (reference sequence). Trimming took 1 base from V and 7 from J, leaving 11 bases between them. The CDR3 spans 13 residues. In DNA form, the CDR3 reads TGCAGTGCTAGAGCGCAAGCGAGGAATGAGCAGTTCTTC. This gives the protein CSARAQARNEQFF.

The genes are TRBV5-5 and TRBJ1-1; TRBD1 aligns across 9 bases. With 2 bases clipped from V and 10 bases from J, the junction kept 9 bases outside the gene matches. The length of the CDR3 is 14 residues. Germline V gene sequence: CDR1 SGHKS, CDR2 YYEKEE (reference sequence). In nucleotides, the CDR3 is TGTGCCAGCAGCTTACAGGGGGCCGGATGGGTAGCTTTCTTT. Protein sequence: CASSLQGAGWVAFF.

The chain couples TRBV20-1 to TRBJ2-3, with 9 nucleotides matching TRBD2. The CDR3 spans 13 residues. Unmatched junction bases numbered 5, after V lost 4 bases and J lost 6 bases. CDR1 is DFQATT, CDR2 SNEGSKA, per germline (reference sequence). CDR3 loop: CSANLAGKDTQYF. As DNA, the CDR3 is TGCAGTGCTAACCTAGCGGGGAAGGATACGCAGTATTTT.

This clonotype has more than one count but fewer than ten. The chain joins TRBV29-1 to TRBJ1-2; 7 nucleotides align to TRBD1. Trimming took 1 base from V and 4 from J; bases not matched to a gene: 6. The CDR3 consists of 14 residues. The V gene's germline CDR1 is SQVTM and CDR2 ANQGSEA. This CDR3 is CSVEGDSHPYGYTF. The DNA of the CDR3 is TGCAGCGTTGAAGGGGACAGCCACCCCTATGGCTACACCTTC.

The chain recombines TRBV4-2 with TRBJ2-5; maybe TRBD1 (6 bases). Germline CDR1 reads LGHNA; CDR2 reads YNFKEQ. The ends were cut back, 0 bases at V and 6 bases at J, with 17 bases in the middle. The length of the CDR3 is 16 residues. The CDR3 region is CASSQEGPQGGKTQYF. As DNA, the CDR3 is TGTGCCAGCAGCCAAGAGGGACCACAGGGTGGAAAGACCCAGTACTTC.

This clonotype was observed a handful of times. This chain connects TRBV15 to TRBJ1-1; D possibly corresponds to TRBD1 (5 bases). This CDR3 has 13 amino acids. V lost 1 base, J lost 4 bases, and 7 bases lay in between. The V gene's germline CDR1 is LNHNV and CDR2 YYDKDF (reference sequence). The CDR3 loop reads CATSRAGGTEAFF. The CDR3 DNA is TGTGCCACCAGCAGAGCCGGGGGCACTGAAGCTTTCTTT.

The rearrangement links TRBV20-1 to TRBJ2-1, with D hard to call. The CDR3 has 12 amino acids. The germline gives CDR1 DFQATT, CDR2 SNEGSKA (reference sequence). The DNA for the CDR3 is TGCAGCGGAAAAATCTCCTACAATGAGCAGTTCTTC. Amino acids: CSGKISYNEQFF.

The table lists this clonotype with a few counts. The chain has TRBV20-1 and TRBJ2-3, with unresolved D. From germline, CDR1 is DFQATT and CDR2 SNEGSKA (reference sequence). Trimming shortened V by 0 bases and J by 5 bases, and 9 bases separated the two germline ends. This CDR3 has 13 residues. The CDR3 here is CSARESPQDTQYF. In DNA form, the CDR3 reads TGCAGTGCTAGAGAGAGCCCCCAAGATACGCAGTATTTT.

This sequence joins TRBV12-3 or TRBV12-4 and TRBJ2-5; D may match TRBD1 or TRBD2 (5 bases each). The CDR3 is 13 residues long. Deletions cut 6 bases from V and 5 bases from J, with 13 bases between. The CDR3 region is CASSWDGWETQYF. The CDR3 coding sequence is TGTGCCAGCAGCTGGGACGGTTGGGAGACCCAGTACTTC.

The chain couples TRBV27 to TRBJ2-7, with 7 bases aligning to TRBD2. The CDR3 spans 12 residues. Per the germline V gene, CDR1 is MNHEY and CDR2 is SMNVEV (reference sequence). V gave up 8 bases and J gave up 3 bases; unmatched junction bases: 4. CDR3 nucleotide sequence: TGTGCCAGCGGGAGGGCCCACTACGAGCAGTACTTC. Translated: CASGRAHYEQYF.

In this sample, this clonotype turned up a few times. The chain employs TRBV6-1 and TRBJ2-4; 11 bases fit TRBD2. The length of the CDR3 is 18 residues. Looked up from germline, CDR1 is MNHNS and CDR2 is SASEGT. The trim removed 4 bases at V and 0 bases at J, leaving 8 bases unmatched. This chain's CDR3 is CASSGRLAGNLAKNIQYF. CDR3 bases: TGTGCCAGCAGTGGTAGACTAGCGGGGAACCTAGCCAAAAACATTCAGTACTTC.

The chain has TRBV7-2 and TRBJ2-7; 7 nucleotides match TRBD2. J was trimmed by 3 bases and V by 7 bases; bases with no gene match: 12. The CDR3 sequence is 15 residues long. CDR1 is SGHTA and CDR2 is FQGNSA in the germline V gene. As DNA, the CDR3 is TGTGCCAGCAACTTCGGGGGGATAAGAGGCTACGAGCAGTACTTC. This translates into CASNFGGIRGYEQYF.

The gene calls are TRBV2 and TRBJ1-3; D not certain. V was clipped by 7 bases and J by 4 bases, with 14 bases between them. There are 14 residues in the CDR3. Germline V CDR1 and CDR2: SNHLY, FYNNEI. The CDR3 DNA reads TGTGCCAGCAAGGATGGAACTTCAGGAAACACCATATATTTT. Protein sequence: CASKDGTSGNTIYF.

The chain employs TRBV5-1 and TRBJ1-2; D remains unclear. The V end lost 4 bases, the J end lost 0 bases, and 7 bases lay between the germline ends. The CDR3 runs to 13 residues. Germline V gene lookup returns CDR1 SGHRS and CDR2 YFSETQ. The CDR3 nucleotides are TGCGCCAGCAGCGAGGATACTAACTATGGCTACACCTTC. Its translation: CASSEDTNYGYTF.

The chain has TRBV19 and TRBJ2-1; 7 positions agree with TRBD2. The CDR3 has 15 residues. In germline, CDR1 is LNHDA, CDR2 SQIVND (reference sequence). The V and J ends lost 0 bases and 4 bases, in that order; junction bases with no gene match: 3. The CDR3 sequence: CASSIDGREYNEQFF. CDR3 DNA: TGTGCCAGTAGTATAGATGGGAGGGAGTACAATGAGCAGTTCTTC.

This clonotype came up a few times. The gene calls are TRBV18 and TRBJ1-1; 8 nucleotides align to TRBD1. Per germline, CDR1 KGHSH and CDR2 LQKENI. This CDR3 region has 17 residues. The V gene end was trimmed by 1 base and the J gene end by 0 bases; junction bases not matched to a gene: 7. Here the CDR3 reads CASSPLMTGDLNTEAFF. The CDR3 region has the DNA TGTGCCAGCTCACCACTCATGACAGGGGACCTGAACACTGAAGCTTTCTTT. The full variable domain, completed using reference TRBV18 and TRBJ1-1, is NAGVMQNPRHLVRRRGQEARLRCSPMKGHSHVYWYRQLPEEGLKFMVYLQKENIIDESGMPKERFSAEFPKEGPSILRIQQVVRGDSAAYFCASSPLMTGDLNTEAFFGQGTRLTVV.

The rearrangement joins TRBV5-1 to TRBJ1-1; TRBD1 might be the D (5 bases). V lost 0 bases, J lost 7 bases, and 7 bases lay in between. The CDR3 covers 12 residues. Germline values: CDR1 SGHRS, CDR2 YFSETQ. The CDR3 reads CASSLEGIEAFF. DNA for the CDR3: TGCGCCAGCAGCTTGGAGGGGATTGAAGCTTTCTTT.

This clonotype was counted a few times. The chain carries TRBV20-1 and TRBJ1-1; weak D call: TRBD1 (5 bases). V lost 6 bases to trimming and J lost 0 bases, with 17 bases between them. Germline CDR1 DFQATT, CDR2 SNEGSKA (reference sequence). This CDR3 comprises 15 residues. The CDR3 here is CSAVAQGGMNTEAFF. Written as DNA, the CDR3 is TGCAGTGCCGTGGCCCAGGGAGGAATGAACACTGAAGCTTTCTTT.

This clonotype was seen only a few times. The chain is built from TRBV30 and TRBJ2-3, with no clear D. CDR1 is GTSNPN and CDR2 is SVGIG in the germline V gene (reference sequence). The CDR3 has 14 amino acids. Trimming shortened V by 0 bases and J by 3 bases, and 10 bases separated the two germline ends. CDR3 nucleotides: TGTGCCTGGAGTGTACGCGATCGGACAGATACGCAGTATTTT. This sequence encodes CAWSVRDRTDTQYF.

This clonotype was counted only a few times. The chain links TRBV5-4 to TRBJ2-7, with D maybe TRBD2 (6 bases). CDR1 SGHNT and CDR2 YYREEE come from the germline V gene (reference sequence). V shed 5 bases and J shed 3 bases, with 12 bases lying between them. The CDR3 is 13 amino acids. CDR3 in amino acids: CASRVVGSYEQYF. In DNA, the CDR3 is TGTGCCAGCAGAGTGGTCGGGAGCTACGAGCAGTACTTC.

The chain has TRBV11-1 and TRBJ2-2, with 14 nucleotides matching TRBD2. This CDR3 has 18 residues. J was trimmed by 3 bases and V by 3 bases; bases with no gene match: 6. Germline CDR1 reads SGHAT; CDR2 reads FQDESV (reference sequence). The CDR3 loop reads CASSLGGTSGSYTGELFF. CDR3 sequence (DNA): TGTGCCAGCAGCTTGGGGGGGACTAGCGGGAGTTACACCGGGGAGCTGTTTTTT.

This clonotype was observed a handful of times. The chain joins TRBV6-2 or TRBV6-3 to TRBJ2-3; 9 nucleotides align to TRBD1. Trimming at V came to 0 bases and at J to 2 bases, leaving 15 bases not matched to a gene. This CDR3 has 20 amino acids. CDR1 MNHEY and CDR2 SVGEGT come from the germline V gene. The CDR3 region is CASSYSKYRGRGSHTDTQYF. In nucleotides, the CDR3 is TGTGCCAGCAGTTACTCGAAGTACAGGGGGCGCGGGTCCCACACAGATACGCAGTATTTT.

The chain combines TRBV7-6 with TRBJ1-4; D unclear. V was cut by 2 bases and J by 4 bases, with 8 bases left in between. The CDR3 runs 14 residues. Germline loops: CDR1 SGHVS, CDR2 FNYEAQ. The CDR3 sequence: CASSLMLGNEKLFF. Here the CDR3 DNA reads TGTGCCAGCAGCTTAATGTTGGGTAATGAAAAACTGTTTTTT.

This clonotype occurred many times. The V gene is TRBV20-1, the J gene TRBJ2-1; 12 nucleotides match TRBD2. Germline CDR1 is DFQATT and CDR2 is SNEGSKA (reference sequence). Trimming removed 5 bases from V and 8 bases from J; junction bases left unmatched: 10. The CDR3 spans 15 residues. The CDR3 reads CSAFSTSGRTDEQFF. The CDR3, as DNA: TGCAGTGCTTTCTCGACTAGCGGGAGAACGGATGAGCAGTTCTTC.

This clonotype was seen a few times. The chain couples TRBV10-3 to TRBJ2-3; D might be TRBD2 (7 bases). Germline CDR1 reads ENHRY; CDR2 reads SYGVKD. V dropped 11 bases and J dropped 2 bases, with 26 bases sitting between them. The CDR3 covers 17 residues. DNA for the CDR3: TGTGCCCCCACGGGGGGCCACGCAGCTTGTGTCACAGATACGCAGTATTTT. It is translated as CAPTGGHAACVTDTQYF.

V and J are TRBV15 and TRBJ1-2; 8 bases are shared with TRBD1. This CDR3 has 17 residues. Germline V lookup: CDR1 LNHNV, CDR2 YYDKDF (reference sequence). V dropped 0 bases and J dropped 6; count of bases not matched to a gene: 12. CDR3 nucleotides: TGTGCCACCAGCAGAGAGCCTAAGACAGGGGTGATTAATGGCTACACCTTC. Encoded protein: CATSREPKTGVINGYTF. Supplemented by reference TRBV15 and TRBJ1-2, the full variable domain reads DAMVIQNPRYQVTQFGKPVTLSCSQTLNHNVMYWYQQKSSQAPKLLFHYYDKDFNNEADTPDNFQSRRPNTSFCFLDIRSPGLGDTAMYLCATSREPKTGVINGYTFGSGTRLTVV.

CDR3 DNA: TGTGCCAGCAGCAACCGGCCGAACAGGGATGAGCAGTTCTTC. Its translation: CASSNRPNRDEQFF. J is TRBJ2-1 and V is TRBV7-2; maybe TRBD1 (6 bases). The germline V and J ends were trimmed by 5 bases and 8 bases, with 16 bases remaining between them. Looked up from germline, CDR1 is SGHTA and CDR2 is FQGNSA. The CDR3 covers 14 residues.